This paragraph covers one T cell receptor (beta chain) sequence. The antigen is unknown. One entry per CDR3 protein, called by TCRdb with MiXCR from the 5' RACE reads. The sample has about 700,000 distinct CDR3 sequences, over 5% seen once. These data are taken from a study of identical twins. Study results and limitations: Beta clonotypes that were abundant in cord blood contained fewer insertions, a pattern absent from memory repertoires.

The CDR3 is 13 residues long. Germline assignment: CDR1 MNHEY and CDR2 SVGAGI. Between the trimmed V and J ends, which lost 4 bases and 10 bases, there was a span of 14 bases. The TCR originated in a man aged 18 to 30 in good health. Specimen: naive T cells sorted from blood. The rearrangement joins TRBV6-5 to TRBJ2-1, with a possible D match to TRBD2 (6 bases). This chain's CDR3 is CASSSPFREEQFF. Written as DNA, the CDR3 is TGTGCCAGCAGTTCCCCCTTTCGGGAGGAGCAGTTCTTC.